The next 32 T cell receptor beta chains were all read from a single sample in a study of cytomegalovirus exposure and HLA in healthy donors. PCR primers comprised 60 Vbeta and 13 Jbeta primers. Clones were read by immunoSEQ multiplex PCR, and TCRdb kept only the in-frame ones, dropping some. Among over 90,000 clones listed, 60% to 80% were seen once. What was sequenced was PBMCs. Receptor source: a woman aged 55-70 years in good health and CMV-seropositive.

V gene TRBV7-2 combines with J gene TRBJ2-6; D gene ambiguous. Looked up from germline, CDR1 is SGHTA and CDR2 is FQGNSA. V lost 5 bases and J lost 0, with 11 bases in between. The length of the CDR3 is 16 residues. The CDR3 loop is CASSRTGSSGANVLTF. The CDR3 DNA follows: TGTGCCAGCAGCCGCACCGGGTCCTCTGGGGCCAACGTCCTGACTTTC. Full variable domain (rest looked up from reference TRBV7-2 and TRBJ2-6): GAGVSQSPSNKVTEKGKDVELRCDPISGHTALYWYRQSLGQGLEFLIYFQGNSAPDKSGLPSDRFSAERTGGSVSTLTIQRTQQEDSAVYLCASSRTGSSGANVLTFGAGSRLTVL.

This sequence joins TRBV7-3 and TRBJ2-7; 14 bases fit TRBD2. Unmatched junction bases numbered 10, after V lost 5 bases and J lost 7 bases. The CDR3 contains 16 residues. Germline loops: CDR1 SGHTA, CDR2 FQGTGA. The CDR3, as DNA: TGTGCCAGCAGCCCCGGGACTAGCGGGAGCTCAGGGGAGCAGTACTTC. It yields the protein CASSPGTSGSSGEQYF. Looking up the rest from reference TRBV7-3 and TRBJ2-7 gives the full variable domain: GAGVSQTPSNKVTEKGKYVELRCDPISGHTALYWYRQSLGQGPEFLIYFQGTGAADDSGLPNDRFFAVRPEGSVSTLKIQRTERGDSAVYLCASSPGTSGSSGEQYFGPGTRLTVT.

The genes are TRBV6-1 and TRBJ1-1; D remains ambiguous. From germline, CDR1 is MNHNS and CDR2 SASEGT. V lost 5 bases to trimming and J lost 7 bases, with 8 bases between them. The CDR3 is 11 amino acids. CDR3 protein: CASSRVGEAFF. In nucleotides, the CDR3 is TGTGCCAGCAGTCGGGTGGGTGAAGCTTTCTTT.

The chain couples TRBV27 to TRBJ2-1; TRBD2 aligns across 7 bases. CDR3 length: 15 amino acids. J was trimmed by 3 bases and V by 2 bases; bases with no gene match: 4. Germline lookup yields CDR1 MNHEY and CDR2 SMNVEV (reference sequence). The DNA for the CDR3 is TGTGCCAGCAGTTTAGTAGCGGGCCTCTACAATGAGCAGTTCTTC. Translated: CASSLVAGLYNEQFF.

This chain uses TRBV15 with TRBJ2-5; D is perhaps TRBD2 (6 bases). CDR3 length equals 13 residues. Between the trimmed V and J ends, which lost 5 bases and 0 bases, there was a span of 7 bases. Germline V gene data show CDR1 as LNHNV and CDR2 as YYDKDF (reference sequence). The CDR3 is CATSGDYQETQYF. Here the CDR3 DNA reads TGTGCCACCAGCGGGGACTACCAAGAGACCCAGTACTTC.

V usage is TRBV4-1 and J usage is TRBJ2-5; D is perhaps TRBD2 (6 bases). Matching the DNA end better, TRBJ2-7 makes the J call doubtful. The germline V gene has CDR1 MGHRA and CDR2 YSYEKL. The CDR3 is made up of 13 amino acids. The CDR3 region has the DNA TGCGCCAGCAGCGGCCCGGGAGTAGACGAGCAGTACTTC. Its protein product is CASSGPGVDEQYF.

V is TRBV7-3 and J is TRBJ2-1, with 9 bases lining up with TRBD2. The germline CDR1 and CDR2 sequences are SGHTA and FQGTGA. The CDR3 has 15 residues. Losses at the gene ends were 0 bases for V and 4 bases for J; bases not matched to a gene: 1. The CDR3 DNA follows: TGTGCCAGCAGCTTAACTAGCGGGGGATACAATGAGCAGTTCTTC. It yields the protein CASSLTSGGYNEQFF.

V gene TRBV6-5 combines with J gene TRBJ2-1; 8 bases are a match to TRBD1. The germline gives CDR1 MNHEY, CDR2 SVGAGI. The junction had 5 bases not matched to a gene; V was cut back by 6 bases and J by 4 bases. This CDR3 spans 14 amino acids. CDR3 sequence reads: CASRTGTGYNEQFF. In DNA, the CDR3 is TGTGCCAGCAGAACCGGGACAGGTTACAATGAGCAGTTCTTC.

This clone was seen a handful of times. V gene TRBV9 combines with J gene TRBJ2-1; 7 nucleotides agree with TRBD1. CDR3 length: 15 amino acids. After removal of 0 bases from V and 5 bases from J, the junction contained 5 bases not matched to a gene. Per germline, CDR1 SGDLS and CDR2 YYNGEE. The CDR3 nucleotides are TGTGCCAGCAGCGTAGCCGGGACAGACAACAATGAGCAGTTCTTC. Amino acids: CASSVAGTDNNEQFF.

About this clone: The junction differs from germline at one of its ends, possibly a read error. This rearrangement joins TRBV20-1 to TRBJ2-7, with 12 bases lining up with TRBD2. CDR3 size: 10 residues. From germline, CDR1 is DFQATT and CDR2 SNEGSKA (reference sequence). The CDR3 region is CSATRLAGDF. The CDR3, as DNA: TGCAGTGCTACCCGACTAGCGGGGGATTTC.

This chain connects TRBV7-3 to TRBJ1-2, with 7 bases fitting TRBD1. Germline CDR1 reads SGHTA; CDR2 reads FQGTGA. The CDR3 extends over 16 amino acids. V was pared by 5 bases and J by 5 bases, with 14 bases of the junction left unmatched. The CDR3 region has the DNA TGTGCCAGCAGCCAAGGGGGAGACAGGGTTCGATATGGCTACACCTTC. It yields the protein CASSQGGDRVRYGYTF.

The V call is TRBV6-5, the J call TRBJ2-5; TRBD1 might be the D (5 bases). The J call may be mistaken, given a closer DNA end match to TRBJ2-7. This CDR3 is 15 amino acids long. CDR1 and CDR2 (germline): MNHEY, SVGAGI. The CDR3 protein is CASSYYRTRTYEQYF. The CDR3 bases are TGTGCCAGCAGTTATTACAGGACGAGGACCTACGAGCAGTACTTC.

The rearrangement uses TRBV9 and TRBJ1-2; D gene ambiguous. Germline V gene sequence: CDR1 SGDLS, CDR2 YYNGEE. V lost 4 bases to trimming and J lost 7 bases, with 11 bases between them. This CDR3 is built from 12 residues. This CDR3 reads CASSLSGSGYTF. The CDR3 DNA follows: TGTGCCAGCAGCCTATCTGGTTCTGGCTACACCTTC.

This chain uses TRBV5-6 with TRBJ1-5; D gene unclear. With 2 bases removed from V and 0 bases from J, the gap between germline ends came to 12 bases. The length of the CDR3 is 16 residues. Germline-derived CDR1 and CDR2 are SGHDT and YYEEEE. CDR3 coding DNA: TGTGCCAGCAGCTTTACTCGTGGTCTTAGCAATCAGCCCCAGCATTTT. Translation: CASSFTRGLSNQPQHF.

V usage is TRBV30 and J usage is TRBJ2-3; TRBD2 matches at 7 bases. The V and J ends lost 6 bases and 1 base, in that order; junction bases with no gene match: 16. The CDR3 is made up of 17 amino acids. Germline V gives CDR1 GTSNPN, CDR2 SVGIG (reference sequence). CDR3 nucleotides: TGTGCCTGCCCTCGGCGGGGGTTCCAGCGGGGCACAGATACGCAGTATTTT. Amino acid sequence: CACPRRGFQRGTDTQYF. The full variable domain, in which reference TRBV30 and TRBJ2-3 provide the parts outside the CDR3, is SQTIHQWPATLVQPVGSPLSLECTVEGTSNPNLYWYRQAAGRGLQLLFYSVGIGQISSEVPQNLSASRPQDRQFILSSKKLLLSDSGFYLCACPRRGFQRGTDTQYFGPGTRLTVL.

V and J are TRBV30 and TRBJ1-4, with D uncertain. Germline V CDR1 and CDR2: GTSNPN, SVGIG (reference sequence). There are 13 residues in the CDR3. V lost 4 bases and J lost 4, with 10 bases in between. Here the CDR3 reads CAWTERGNEKLFF. CDR3 DNA: TGTGCCTGGACCGAACGGGGTAATGAAAAACTGTTTTTT. Full variable domain (missing parts from reference TRBV30 and TRBJ1-4): SQTIHQWPATLVQPVGSPLSLECTVEGTSNPNLYWYRQAAGRGLQLLFYSVGIGQISSEVPQNLSASRPQDRQFILSSKKLLLSDSGFYLCAWTERGNEKLFFGSGTQLSVL.

V is TRBV6-5 and J is TRBJ2-7; D might be TRBD2 (5 bases). CDR3 length: 16 residues. V was pared by 2 bases and J by 4 bases, with 18 bases between. The germline CDR1 and CDR2 sequences are MNHEY and SVGAGI. The CDR3 sequence is CASSYGSEAGGYEQYF. Here the CDR3 DNA reads TGTGCCAGCAGTTACGGGTCGGAGGCAGGAGGATACGAGCAGTACTTC.

This chain links TRBV4-1 with TRBJ2-5; D may be TRBD2 (6 bases). Trimming shortened V by 1 base and J by 3 bases, and 15 bases separated the two germline ends. The length of the CDR3 is 16 residues. CDR1 MGHRA and CDR2 YSYEKL come from the germline V gene. The CDR3 reads CASSQAPGSVEETQYF. The CDR3 DNA is TGCGCCAGCAGCCAAGCTCCCGGGAGCGTAGAAGAGACCCAGTACTTC.

This chain connects TRBV28 to TRBJ2-3; no reliable D call. Trimming shortened V by 3 bases and J by 3 bases, and 7 bases separated the two germline ends. Germline lookup yields CDR1 MDHEN and CDR2 SYDVKM. The CDR3 runs 13 residues. CDR3 DNA sequence: TGTGCCAGCAGTTTGGCAGGAACAGATACGCAGTATTTT. Its protein product is CASSLAGTDTQYF.

The chain links TRBV7-9 to TRBJ2-3; tentative D call: TRBD2 (6 bases). The CDR3 has 14 residues. V was clipped by 5 bases and J by 2 bases, with 11 bases between them. Germline V gene sequence: CDR1 SEHNR, CDR2 FQNEAQ (reference sequence). Written as DNA, the CDR3 is TGTGCCAGCAGCCCGTGGCGGGACACAGATACGCAGTATTTT. Encoded protein: CASSPWRDTDTQYF.

This chain connects TRBV5-1 to TRBJ2-2, with TRBD1 matching 7 bases. With V trimmed by 2 bases and J by 4 bases, 8 bases remained unmatched. The CDR3 sequence is 16 residues long. CDR1 is SGHRS, CDR2 YFSETQ, per germline. The CDR3 loop reads CASSLIKTGTTGELFF. CDR3 in DNA: TGCGCCAGCAGCTTAATAAAGACAGGGACCACCGGGGAGCTGTTTTTT.

The chain couples TRBV5-4 to TRBJ2-7; D is perhaps TRBD2 (5 bases). The V end was cut by 3 bases, the J end by 3 bases, with 16 bases between. The CDR3 is 15 residues long. CDR1 SGHNT and CDR2 YYREEE come from the germline V gene (reference sequence). CDR3 sequence reads: CASSYPGLAGYEQYF. CDR3 coding DNA: TGTGCCAGCAGCTACCCCGGGCTAGCCGGCTACGAGCAGTACTTC.

This sequence joins TRBV28 and TRBJ2-3; TRBD1 matches 8 bases. The CDR3 is 14 residues long. V gave up 5 bases and J gave up 5 bases; unmatched junction bases: 6. CDR1 is MDHEN and CDR2 is SYDVKM in the germline V gene. The CDR3 here is CASSETGVGDTQYF. The CDR3 DNA sequence: TGTGCCAGCAGTGAGACAGGGGTAGGAGATACGCAGTATTTT.

The V gene is TRBV6-1, the J gene TRBJ1-2, with TRBD1 matching 7 bases. J lost 5 bases, V lost 6 bases, and 9 bases had no gene match. This CDR3 is built from 14 residues. Germline CDR1 reads MNHNS; CDR2 reads SASEGT. The CDR3 spells CASRVGTASYGYTF. The CDR3 DNA reads as TGTGCCAGCAGGGTTGGGACAGCATCGTATGGCTACACCTTC.

V gene TRBV9 combines with J gene TRBJ1-4; 7 nucleotides agree with TRBD1. The ends lost 7 bases at V and 14 bases at J; junction bases unmatched: 11. The V gene's germline CDR1 is SGDLS and CDR2 YYNGEE. This CDR3 is built from 12 residues. The CDR3 here is CASGGQGEHLFF. The DNA of the CDR3 is TGTGCCAGCGGGGGGCAGGGGGAACACCTGTTTTTT.

In this sample, this clone turned up a few times. V and J are TRBV10-1 and TRBJ2-7, with 9 bases lining up with TRBD1. CDR3 length equals 14 residues. J lost 3 bases, V lost 4 bases, and 4 bases had no gene match. Germline lookup yields CDR1 WNHNN and CDR2 SYGVQD (reference sequence). CDR3 in amino acids: CASSVRDRDYEQYF. Here the CDR3 DNA reads TGCGCCAGCAGTGTTCGGGACAGGGACTACGAGCAGTACTTC.

This clone has just one count. The chain links TRBV15 to TRBJ1-1; no reliable D call. Germline lookup yields CDR1 LNHNV and CDR2 YYDKDF (reference sequence). This CDR3 contains 13 residues. Trimming shortened V by 0 bases and J by 1 base, and 3 bases separated the two germline ends. The CDR3 loop reads CATSREQNTEAFF. CDR3 DNA: TGTGCCACCAGCAGAGAACAGAACACTGAAGCTTTCTTT.

The genes are TRBV27 and TRBJ1-5; D uncertain. This CDR3 has 18 amino acids. Germline CDR1 reads MNHEY; CDR2 reads SMNVEV (reference sequence). V lost 6 bases and J 2 bases, leaving 23 bases between the germline ends. The CDR3 DNA sequence: TGTGCCAGCAGCCCCAGAAGGCAGAATATCCTAGGCAATCAGCCCCAGCATTTT. Translating it yields CASSPRRQNILGNQPQHF.

This rearrangement joins TRBV19 to TRBJ2-7; 10 bases agree with TRBD1. The J segment lost 4 bases and the V segment lost 2 bases, leaving 2 bases of the junction unmatched. The CDR3 contains 14 residues. CDR1 LNHDA and CDR2 SQIVND come from the germline V gene (reference sequence). CDR3 bases: TGTGCCAGTAGTATAAGGACAGGGGGGTACGAGCAGTACTTC. Its protein product is CASSIRTGGYEQYF.

In its sample, this clone was seen a few times. The chain recombines TRBV5-1 with TRBJ2-2; no definite D call. The CDR3 has 14 amino acids. Germline-derived CDR1 and CDR2 are SGHRS and YFSETQ. V lost 2 bases, J lost 2 bases, and 7 bases lay in between. The CDR3 bases are TGCGCCAGCAGCTTCCTACCAAACACCGGGGAGCTGTTTTTT. It encodes CASSFLPNTGELFF.

The CDR3 sequence is CASSIGGQDLETQYF. In DNA, the CDR3 is TGTGCCAGTAGTATAGGGGGACAGGATTTAGAGACCCAGTACTTC. This chain connects TRBV19 to TRBJ2-5; the match to TRBD1 covers 8 bases. The trim removed 1 base at V and 4 bases at J, leaving 5 bases unmatched. CDR3 length equals 15 residues. Germline lookup yields CDR1 LNHDA and CDR2 SQIVND (reference sequence).

This sequence joins TRBV21-1 and TRBJ1-2; TRBD1 was called by the table and not checked on the DNA. TRBV21-1 is a recognized pseudogene. The CDR3 has 15 amino acids. The CDR3 region has the DNA TGTGCCAGCAGCGATAAGGACAGTCGTAACTATGGCTACACCTTC. Translation: CASSDKDSRNYGYTF.